The entry below describes one T cell receptor (beta chain). Its antigen is still unknown. This record belongs to a study of graft-versus-host responses after intestinal transplantation. General study findings and limits: GvH clonotypes were identified within recipient marrow, with a subset emerging first in ileum or blood. Individuals carrying graft-donor T cell macrochimerism showed high graft-versus-host to host-versus-graft clonal ratios in allografts.

Generated by immunoSEQ multiplex PCR, the TCRdb table keeps only in-frame clones and is missing some. The data hold under 20,000 clones, with about nine tenths observed a single time. V was clipped by 1 base and J by 6 bases, with 12 bases between them. CDR1 and CDR2 from the germline V gene are MDHEN and SYDVKM. This CDR3 spans 14 amino acids. This rearrangement joins TRBV28 to TRBJ2-5, with TRBD1 as a possible D gene (5 bases). The receptor's source is a human patient who received an intestinal transplant, so some T cells may come from the graft donor. The specimen was PBMCs, collected 220 to 240 days after intestinal transplant. The CDR3 here is CASSLFQGSKTQYF. DNA of the CDR3: TGTGCCAGCAGTTTATTTCAGGGCTCGAAGACCCAGTACTTC.